The clone carrying this T cell receptor beta chain showed up just once. J was trimmed by 6 bases and V by 6 bases; bases with no gene match: 6. The CDR3 sequence is 15 residues long. Germline V CDR1 and CDR2: MNHNY, SVGAGI (reference sequence). The source of the sample is a study of blood T cell repertoires in COVID-19. Method: immunoSEQ multiplex PCR; TCRdb's copy keeps in-frame clones and lacks some. The sample carries roughly 24,000 clones, approximately 77% recorded once. Sequenced: peripheral blood. This receptor was taken from a man of 80 years or more with active or convalescent COVID-19. V gene TRBV6-6 combines with J gene TRBJ2-1; 12 bases line up with TRBD2. This chain's CDR3 is CASRPGLAGSNEQFF. CDR3 coding DNA: TGTGCCAGCAGACCGGGACTAGCGGGCTCCAATGAGCAGTTCTTC.